The entry below describes one T cell receptor beta chain. Its target is not known. This sample is part of a study of PD-1 blockade in classical Hodgkin lymphoma. TCRdb's copy holds only in-frame clones and misses some; the assay was immunoSEQ multiplex PCR. The sample lists 110,000 or so clones; over 85% were seen once. General observations from the study: Complete responders' baseline diversity resembled that of newly diagnosed patients. CD4+ TCR diversity, unlike CD8+, rose significantly by C4D1. Patients starting nivolumab under 1 year after ASCT were excluded.

Germline loops: CDR1 SGHRS, CDR2 YFSETQ. This CDR3 has 14 residues. The trim removed 0 bases at V and 7 bases at J, leaving 3 bases unmatched. Regarding time point: cycle 4 day 1 (C4D1), after 6 weeks of nivolumab. With no exception, relapse followed autologous stem cell transplantation in all patients, and brentuximab vedotin exposure varied. This TCR was sampled from a human donor with classical Hodgkin lymphoma. Sequences were derived from peripheral blood mononuclear cells (PBMCs), sampled before the fourth cycle of nivolumab. This chain connects TRBV5-1 to TRBJ1-4; 7 bases are shared with TRBD1. CDR3 bases: TGCGCCAGCAGCTTGGTAGGGGGCGGTGAAAAACTGTTTTTT. Its translation: CASSLVGGGEKLFF.